This T cell receptor beta chain was sequenced during a study of blood T cell repertoires in COVID-19. About the research overall: Spain, Italy and the United States supplied samples that represented acute and convalescent COVID-19.

Per the study methods: Nucleated cell counts were estimated from reference gene primer amplification. Profiling relied on immunoSEQ multiplex PCR, and the TCRdb table lists in-frame clones only, not all of them. The V and J calls and clone size were taken over from that table, and D and trimming were inferred from the DNA. Of approximately 120,000 clones detected, around 89% appear once; the ten largest clones hold around 1.1%. V lost 1 base and J 5 bases, leaving 17 bases between the germline ends. This CDR3 region has 16 residues. Germline lookup yields CDR1 SGDLS and CDR2 YYNGEE. The chain carries TRBV9 and TRBJ2-3; D perhaps matches TRBD2 (5 bases). This receptor was taken from a human donor in a cohort sampled during active COVID-19. The source material was peripheral blood. CDR3 DNA: TGTGCCAGCAGCGTATCCGCGGGCGGGCACCTAGATACGCAGTATTTT. Translating it yields CASSVSAGGHLDTQYF.